The rows below give T cell receptor beta chains drawn from one sample of a study of tumor and adjacent non-tumor tissue in lung cancer. TCRdb processed the multiplex PCR reads anew with MiXCR; each CDR3 protein has one entry. The sample has 200,000 or so distinct CDR3 sequences; 60% to 75% are singletons. Input material: lung tumor tissue. All receptors come from a man aged 55 to 70 with non-small cell lung cancer. The CDR3 runs from the conserved cysteine through the conserved F or W. D genes are given only for firm matches. Size is stated for part of the rows, as once, few or many counts, or as a class when the clone is expanded.

j_gene	v_gene	d_gene	abundance	CDR3aa	CDR3nt
TRBJ2-1	TRBV20-1	TRBD2	few	CSARVPGLAGRTNEQFF	TGCAGTGCTAGAGTTCCGGGACTAGCGGGCCGAACGAATGAGCAGTTCTTC
TRBJ2-1	TRBV6-4	NA	NA	CASCMGEQQFF	TGTGCCAGCTGTATGGGGGAGCAGCAGTTCTTC
TRBJ2-7	TRBV7-9	TRBD2	once	CASSLTWAGGEQYF	TGTGCCAGCAGCTTAACATGGGCGGGAGGTGAGCAGTACTTC
TRBJ2-1	TRBV29-1	NA	few	CSVDTSTNEQFF	TGCAGCGTTGACACTAGCACCAATGAGCAGTTCTTC
TRBJ1-4	TRBV6-5	NA	many	CASSGDRGTEDEKLFF	TGTGCCAGCAGTGGGGATCGGGGGACGGAGGATGAAAAACTGTTTTTT
TRBJ2-1	TRBV11-3	NA	NA	CASSLPVRVEQVF	TGTGCCAGCAGCTTACCCGTGAGAGTTGAGCAGGTCTTC
TRBJ2-7	TRBV12-3/TRBV12-4	TRBD2	NA	CASSLGEGGYEQYF	TGTGCCAGCAGTCTCGGGGAGGGTGGCTACGAGCAGTACTTC
TRBJ1-2	TRBV5-4	NA	NA	CASSFSGGYDYTF	TGTGCCAGTAGCTTTAGTGGGGGCTATGACTACACCTTC
TRBJ1-5	TRBV6-1	NA	NA	CASSDVGTPDQPQHF	TGTGCCAGCAGTGACGTTGGGACGCCGGACCAGCCCCAGCATTTT
TRBJ2-3	TRBV5-1	TRBD2	NA	CASSISSGGNTDTQYF	TGCGCCAGCAGCATTTCTAGCGGGGGAAACACAGATACGCAGTATTTT
TRBJ1-4	TRBV30	NA	many	CAWGGTSINEKLFF	TGTGCCTGGGGCGGGACGTCGATTAATGAAAAACTGTTTTTT
TRBJ2-3	TRBV6-1	NA	NA	CASSVRSRTDTQYF	TGTGCCAGCAGTGTAAGGAGTCGCACAGATACGCAGTATTTT
TRBJ2-4	TRBV11-2	NA	NA	CASSLDRGAGRAKNIQYF	TGTGCCAGCAGCTTAGATCGAGGGGCGGGACGGGCCAAAAACATTCAGTACTTC
TRBJ2-7	TRBV20-1	NA	NA	CSVQSTGSFSYEQYF	TGCAGTGTCCAATCGACGGGAAGTTTCTCCTACGAGCAGTACTTC
TRBJ2-7	TRBV29-1	NA	NA	CSVEDHSRGQSSYDQYF	TGCAGCGTTGAAGATCACTCCCGTGGTCAAAGCTCCTACGATCAGTACTTC
TRBJ2-7	TRBV11-2	NA	NA	CASSFRSSGQWDVQCF	TGTGCCAGCAGCTTTAGGTCGTCGGGTCAGTGGGACGTGCAGTGCTTC
TRBJ2-7	TRBV20-1	NA	NA	CSARKGGGAYDQYF	TGCAGTGCTAGAAAGGGTGGGGGGGCCTACGACCAGTACTTC
TRBJ2-1	TRBV9	NA	few	CASSVDGGYNEQFF	TGTGCCAGCAGCGTAGATGGGGGCTACAATGAGCAGTTCTTC
TRBJ1-2	TRBV20-1	NA	many	CSASYSRRGNYGYTF	TGCAGTGCTTCATACTCTCGCAGGGGTAACTATGGCTACACCTTC
TRBJ2-7	TRBV4-2	NA	NA	CASSQDSPGPYEQYF	TGTGCCAGCAGCCAAGATAGTCCCGGCCCCTACGAGCAGTACTTC
TRBJ2-3	TRBV20-1	NA	NA	CSPWGPVTDSQYF	TGCAGTCCTTGGGGACCAGTCACAGATTCGCAGTATTTT
TRBJ2-3	TRBV6-1	NA	few	CASSTGGTLDTQYF	TGTGCCAGCAGTACCGGGGGCACCCTGGATACGCAGTATTTT
TRBJ2-7	TRBV6-1	TRBD2	NA	CASSEGLSAAYAQYF	TGTGCCAGCAGTGAGGGACTATCCGCGGCCTACGCGCAGTACTTC
TRBJ2-3	TRBV13	TRBD2	many	CASSPGGPSTDTQYF	TGTGCCAGCAGCCCGGGGGGACCTAGCACAGATACGCAGTATTTT
TRBJ1-6	TRBV27	NA	NA	CVSRVSVSPHHF	TGTGTCAGCAGGGTGAGTGTTTCACCCCACCACTTT
TRBJ2-1	TRBV4-1	NA	few	CASSQVRSLYNEQFF	TGCGCCAGCAGCCAAGTACGGAGCCTATACAATGAGCAGTTCTTC
TRBJ2-1	TRBV11-3	NA	NA	CASEEGVVNEQFF	TGTGCCAGCGAAGAGGGAGTTGTGAATGAGCAGTTCTTC
TRBJ2-2	TRBV5-1	NA	NA	CASSLGLAVDTGELFF	TGCGCCAGCAGCTTGGGGTTAGCGGTGGACACCGGGGAGCTGTTTTTT
TRBJ1-1	TRBV10-1	TRBD1	NA	CASSESMAGGLNTEAFF	TGCGCCAGCAGTGAGTCTATGGCAGGGGGCCTAAACACTGAAGCTTTCTTT
TRBJ2-1	TRBV10-3	NA	NA	CAISESGNGSRYEQFF	TGTGCCATCAGTGAGTCGGGTAACGGGAGTCGGTATGAGCAGTTCTTC
TRBJ1-2	TRBV4-1	NA	NA	CASSQDVGNYGYTF	TGCGCCAGCAGTCAAGATGTAGGGAACTATGGCTACACCTTC
TRBJ2-3	TRBV12-3/TRBV12-4	NA	NA	CASTPVSTDTHYF	TGTGCCAGCACCCCAGTTAGCACAGATACACATTATTTT
TRBJ2-1	TRBV7-9	NA	NA	CASSLDTMRYIEQLF	TGTGCCAGCAGCTTAGACACTATGAGGTACATTGAGCAGCTCTTC
TRBJ2-7	TRBV20-1	NA	many	CSAIPPQGIYEQYF	TGCAGTGCTATCCCCCCCCAGGGGATCTACGAGCAGTACTTC
TRBJ2-1	TRBV20-1	TRBD2	few	CSARDHASGTYNEQFF	TGCAGTGCTAGAGATCACGCTAGCGGGACCTACAATGAGCAGTTCTTC
TRBJ2-1	TRBV20-1	NA	once	CSTRGALLYNEQFF	TGCAGTACTAGGGGGGCTTTGCTCTACAATGAGCAGTTCTTC
TRBJ1-1	TRBV5-8	TRBD1	NA	CASSTRTGLSAEAFF	TGTGCCAGCAGCACCCGGACAGGGTTAAGCGCTGAAGCTTTCTTT
TRBJ1-6	TRBV6-1	NA	NA	CASIRRDEVAHHF	TGTGCCAGCATTCGCCGGGACGAGGTTGCCCACCACTTT
TRBJ2-7	TRBV6-5	TRBD2	many	CASSYAGVPYEQYF	TGTGCCAGCAGTTACGCGGGAGTTCCCTACGAGCAGTACTTC
TRBJ1-1	TRBV11-2	NA	NA	CASCLSVLNTESFF	TGTGCCAGCTGCTTATCGGTACTGAACACTGAATCTTTCTTT
TRBJ1-2	TRBV20-1	NA	NA	CNAILRGGSDYGYTF	TGCAATGCTATTTTGCGAGGGGGGAGCGACTATGGCTACACCTTC
TRBJ2-3	TRBV29-1	TRBD2	many	CSSQGGDTQYF	TGCAGCTCTCAGGGAGGGGATACGCAGTATTTT
TRBJ1-5	TRBV12-3/TRBV12-4	NA	NA	CASSFSSSAQHF	TGTGCCAGCAGTTTCTCCAGCTCGGCCCAGCATTTT
TRBJ2-3	TRBV20-1	NA	once	CNALQGWDTQYF	TGCAATGCTCTACAGGGATGGGATACGCAGTATTTT
TRBJ1-2	TRBV4-3	NA	NA	CASSHRGALWNYDYTF	TGCGCCAGCAGCCACCGTGGGGCTCTCTGGAATTATGACTACACCTTC
TRBJ2-5	TRBV7-9	TRBD2	NA	CASSSTSGVETQYF	TGTGCCAGCAGCTCGACTAGCGGGGTGGAGACCCAGTACTTC
TRBJ2-5	TRBV11-2	NA	NA	CASSLLGGGRQETQYF	TGTGCCAGCAGCTTGCTGGGAGGCGGTAGGCAAGAGACCCAGTACTTC
TRBJ2-7	TRBV7-3	TRBD1	NA	CASSWGQGYEQYF	TGTGCCAGCAGTTGGGGACAGGGTTACGAGCAGTACTTC
TRBJ1-2	TRBV4-2	NA	NA	CVSSQDEWAAYGYTF	TGTGTCAGCAGCCAAGATGAATGGGCGGCTTATGGCTACACCTTC